Described below is a single T cell receptor beta chain sequence and its context. Its matching antigen is unknown. The sample belongs to a study of cytomegalovirus exposure and HLA in healthy donors. The CDR3 runs to 13 residues. Germline CDR1 reads SQVTM; CDR2 reads ANQGSEA. The V gene lost 5 bases and the J gene lost 9 bases, with 20 bases spanning the gap. 60 Vbeta and 13 Jbeta primers were used in PCR. The data were produced by immunoSEQ multiplex PCR, yet TCRdb's version contains in-frame clones alone and is incomplete. The sample features tens of thousands of clones, with 1.5% to 2% in its top ten. Whole-study results and caveats: Sequencing likely generated an artifact that appeared as a cluster of highly shared sequence variants. Presence/absence analyses took donor sequencing depth as roughly uniform. In a later analysis, HLA-C alleles had the fewest associated TCRs, DRB1 alleles the most. Researchers counted roughly 150 TCR beta chains as cytomegalovirus-associated.

The chain joins TRBV29-1 to TRBJ2-7; possible D gene TRBD1, 5 bases. Sequencing used PBMCs. This TCR was sampled from a woman in her 30s in good health and CMV-seronegative. Here the CDR3 DNA reads TGCAGCGTTACGGACACGGTCCCTCTAGGGCAGTACTTC. Protein: CSVTDTVPLGQYF.